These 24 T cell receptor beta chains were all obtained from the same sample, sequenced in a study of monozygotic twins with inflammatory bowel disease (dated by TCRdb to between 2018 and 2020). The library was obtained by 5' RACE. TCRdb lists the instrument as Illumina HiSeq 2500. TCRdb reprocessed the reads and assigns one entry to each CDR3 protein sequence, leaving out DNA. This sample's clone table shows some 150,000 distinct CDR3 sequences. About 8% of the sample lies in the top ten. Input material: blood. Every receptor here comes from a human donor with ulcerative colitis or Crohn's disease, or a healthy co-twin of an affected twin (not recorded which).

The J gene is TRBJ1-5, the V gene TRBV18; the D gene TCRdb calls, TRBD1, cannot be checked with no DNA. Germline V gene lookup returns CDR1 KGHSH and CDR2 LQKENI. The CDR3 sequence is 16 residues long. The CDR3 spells CASSNWTGGWNQPQHF.

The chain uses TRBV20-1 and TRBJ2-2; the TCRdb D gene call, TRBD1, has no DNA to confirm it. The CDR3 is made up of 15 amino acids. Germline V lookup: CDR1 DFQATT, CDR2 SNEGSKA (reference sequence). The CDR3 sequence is CSASPGQGSTGELFF.

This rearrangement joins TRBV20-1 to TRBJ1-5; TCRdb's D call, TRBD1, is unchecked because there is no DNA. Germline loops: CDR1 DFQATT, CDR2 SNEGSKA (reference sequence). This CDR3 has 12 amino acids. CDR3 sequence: CSAKTGDQPQHF.

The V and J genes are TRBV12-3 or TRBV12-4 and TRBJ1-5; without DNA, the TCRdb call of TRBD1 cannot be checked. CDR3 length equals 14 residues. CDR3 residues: CASSSRDSNQPQHF.

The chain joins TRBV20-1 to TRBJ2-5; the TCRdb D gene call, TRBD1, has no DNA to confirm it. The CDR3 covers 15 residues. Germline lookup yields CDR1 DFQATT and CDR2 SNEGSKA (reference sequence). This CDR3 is CSARDPYRGGETQYF.

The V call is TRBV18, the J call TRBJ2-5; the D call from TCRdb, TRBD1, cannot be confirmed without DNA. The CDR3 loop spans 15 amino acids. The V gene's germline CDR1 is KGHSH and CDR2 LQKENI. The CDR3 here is CASSPGRQDWETQYF.

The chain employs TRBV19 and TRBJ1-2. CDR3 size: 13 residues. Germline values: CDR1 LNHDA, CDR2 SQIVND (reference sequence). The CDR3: CASSIGTDYGYTF.

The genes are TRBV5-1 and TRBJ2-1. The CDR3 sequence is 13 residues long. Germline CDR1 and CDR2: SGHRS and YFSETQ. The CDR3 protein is CASNLDSYNEQFF.

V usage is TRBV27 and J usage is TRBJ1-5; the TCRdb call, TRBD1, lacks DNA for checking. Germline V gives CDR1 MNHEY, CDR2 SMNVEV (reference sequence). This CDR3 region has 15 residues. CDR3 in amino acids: CASSFYSGNNQPQHF.

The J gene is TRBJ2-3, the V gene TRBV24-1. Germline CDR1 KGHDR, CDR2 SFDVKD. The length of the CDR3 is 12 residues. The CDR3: CATSDFTDTQYF.

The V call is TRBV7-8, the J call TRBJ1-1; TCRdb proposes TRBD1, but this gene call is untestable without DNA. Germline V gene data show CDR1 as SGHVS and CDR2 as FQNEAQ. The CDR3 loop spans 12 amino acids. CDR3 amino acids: CASSSGGPEAFF.

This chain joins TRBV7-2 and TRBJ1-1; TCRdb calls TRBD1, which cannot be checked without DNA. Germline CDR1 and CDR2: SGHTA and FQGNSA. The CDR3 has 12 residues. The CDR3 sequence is CASSLAMGQSFF.

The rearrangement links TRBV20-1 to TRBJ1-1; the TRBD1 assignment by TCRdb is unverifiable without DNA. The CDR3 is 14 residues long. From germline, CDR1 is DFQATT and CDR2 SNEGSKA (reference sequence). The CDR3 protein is CSARIQGWWTEAFF.

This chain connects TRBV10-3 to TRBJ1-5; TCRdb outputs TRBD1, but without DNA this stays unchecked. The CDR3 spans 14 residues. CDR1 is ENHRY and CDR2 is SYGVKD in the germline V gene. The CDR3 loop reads CAISGGQGNQPQHF.

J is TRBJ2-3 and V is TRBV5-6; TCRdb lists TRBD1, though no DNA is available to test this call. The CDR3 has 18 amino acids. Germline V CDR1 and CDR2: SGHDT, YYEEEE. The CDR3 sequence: CASSLGWKQGAITDTQYF.

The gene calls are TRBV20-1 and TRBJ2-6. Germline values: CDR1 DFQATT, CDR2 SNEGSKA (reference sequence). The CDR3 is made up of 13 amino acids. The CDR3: CSARGSGANVLTF.

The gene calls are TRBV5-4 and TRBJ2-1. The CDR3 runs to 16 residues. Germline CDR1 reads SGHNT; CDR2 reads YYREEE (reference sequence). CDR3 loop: CASSLGQDVSYNEQFF. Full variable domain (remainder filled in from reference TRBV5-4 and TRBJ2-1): ETGVTQSPTHLIKTRGQQVTLRCSSQSGHNTVSWYQQALGQGPQFIFQYYREEENGRGNFPPRFSGLQFPNYSSELNVNALELDDSALYLCASSLGQDVSYNEQFFGPGTRLTVL.

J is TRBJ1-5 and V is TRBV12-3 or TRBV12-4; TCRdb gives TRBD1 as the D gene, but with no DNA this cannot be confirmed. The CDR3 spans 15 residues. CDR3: CASRPDRRSNQPQHF.

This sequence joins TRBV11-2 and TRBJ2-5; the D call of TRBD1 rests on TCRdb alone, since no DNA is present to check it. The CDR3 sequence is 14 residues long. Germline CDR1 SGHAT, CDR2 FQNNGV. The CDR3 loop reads CASSRDSFQETQYF.

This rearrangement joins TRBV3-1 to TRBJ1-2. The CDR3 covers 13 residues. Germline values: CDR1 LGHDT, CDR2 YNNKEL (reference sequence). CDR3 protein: CASSQGGNCGYTF.

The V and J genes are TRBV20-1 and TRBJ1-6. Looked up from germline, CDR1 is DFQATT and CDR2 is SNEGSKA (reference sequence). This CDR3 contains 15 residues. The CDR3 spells CSASPWTTDDSPLHF.

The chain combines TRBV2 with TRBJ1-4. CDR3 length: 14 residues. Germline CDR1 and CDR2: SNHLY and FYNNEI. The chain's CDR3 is CASTDIGVGEKLFF.

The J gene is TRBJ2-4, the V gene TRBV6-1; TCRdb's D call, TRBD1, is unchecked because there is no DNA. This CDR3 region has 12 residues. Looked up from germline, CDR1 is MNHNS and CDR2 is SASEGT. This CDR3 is CASSEGAYIQYF.

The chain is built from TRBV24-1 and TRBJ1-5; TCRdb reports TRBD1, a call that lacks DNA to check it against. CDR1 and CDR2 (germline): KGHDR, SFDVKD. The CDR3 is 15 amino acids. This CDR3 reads CATSHGQGSNQPQHF.